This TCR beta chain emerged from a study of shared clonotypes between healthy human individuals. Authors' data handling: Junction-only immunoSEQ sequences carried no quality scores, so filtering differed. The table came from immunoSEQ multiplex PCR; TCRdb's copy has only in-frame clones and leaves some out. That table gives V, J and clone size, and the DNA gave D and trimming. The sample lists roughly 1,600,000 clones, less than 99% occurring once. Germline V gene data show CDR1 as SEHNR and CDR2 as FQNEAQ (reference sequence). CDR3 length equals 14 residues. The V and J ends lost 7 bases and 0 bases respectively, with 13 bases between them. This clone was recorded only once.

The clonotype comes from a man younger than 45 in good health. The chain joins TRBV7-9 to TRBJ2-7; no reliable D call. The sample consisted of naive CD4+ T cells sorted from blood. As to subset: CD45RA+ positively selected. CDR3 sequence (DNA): TGTGCCAGCAAGTTTGACGGACCCTCCTACGAGCAGTACTTC. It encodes CASKFDGPSYEQYF.